One TCR beta chain is described in this entry. These data belong to a study of shared clonotypes between healthy human individuals. Donors comprised healthy HIV-negative adults lacking recent acute infections or vaccinations. CDR3 size: 14 residues. Germline assignment: CDR1 MNHEY and CDR2 SVGAGI. The ends were cut back, 8 bases at V and 8 bases at J, with 18 bases in the middle. Libraries were prepared by immunoSEQ multiplex PCR; TCRdb keeps only in-frame clonotypes and omits some of them. The sample comprises over 850,000 clones, about four fifths of which are singletons, and 0.55% to 0.7% rests with the top ten.

The sequencing sample was made of memory CD4+ T cells from PBMCs. Subset reported: CD45RA-negative fraction. This receptor was taken from a man younger than 30 in good health. Some clones in this sample may be carry-over from other donors' samples. The chain is built from TRBV6-5 and TRBJ1-4, with D maybe TRBD1 (6 bases). The CDR3 reads CASGKLGGWEKLFF. The CDR3 DNA reads TGTGCCAGCGGCAAGTTAGGGGGTTGGGAAAAACTGTTTTTT.